This TCR beta chain was identified in a study of spatial heterogeneity in lung cancer. The sample holds many counts of this clonotype. TCRdb reanalysed the 5' RACE reads using MiXCR and keeps one entry per CDR3 protein. The top ten hold 7.2% of the sample, which has 70,000 to 90,000 distinct CDR3 sequences, about an eighth seen once. The germline V and J ends were trimmed by 5 bases and 3 bases, with 20 bases remaining between them. The CDR3 totals 16 residues. This sample's time point: sample taken at primary tumor resection. Tumor, nontumor lung or frozen PBMC supplied whole RNA, sequenced without sorting.

This chain joins TRBV12-3 or TRBV12-4 and TRBJ2-7; D is possibly TRBD2 (6 bases). Source: PBMCs, taken at surgery. The TCR comes from a male donor with early-stage non-small cell lung cancer. The CDR3 DNA reads as TGTGCCAGCAGTCTAATACTAGCTGTCGAAGACTACGAGCAGTACTTC. Amino acids: CASSLILAVEDYEQYF.